This T cell receptor (beta chain) was sequenced during a study of cytomegalovirus exposure and HLA in healthy donors. Background on the study: The 100 to 150 validation repertoires and the approximately 630 first-cohort repertoires shared a platform, a later analysis reported. Study-level findings and limits: Researchers catalogued 164 TCR beta chains as cytomegalovirus-associated.

About this clone itself: Its matching antigen is unknown.

Germline CDR1 SGHVS, CDR2 FNYEAQ. CDR3 length: 16 amino acids. Trimming pared 2 bases from V and 3 bases from J, leaving 17 bases between. TCRdb keeps only in-frame clones here, not all; method: immunoSEQ multiplex PCR. The profile shows about 150,000 clones, approximately 86% of them singletons. The donors were part of the validation cohort of 95 to 150 subjects. That cohort was separate from the first cohort, which comprised some 670 subjects. The chain is built from TRBV7-6 and TRBJ2-7; D perhaps matches TRBD1 (6 bases). The origin of this receptor is a man in his late teens or twenties in good health and CMV-seropositive. Specimen: PBMCs. The CDR3 DNA sequence: TGTGCCAGCAGCTTATCAAATTGGGACAAAGACTACGAGCAGTACTTC. Amino acid sequence: CASSLSNWDKDYEQYF.